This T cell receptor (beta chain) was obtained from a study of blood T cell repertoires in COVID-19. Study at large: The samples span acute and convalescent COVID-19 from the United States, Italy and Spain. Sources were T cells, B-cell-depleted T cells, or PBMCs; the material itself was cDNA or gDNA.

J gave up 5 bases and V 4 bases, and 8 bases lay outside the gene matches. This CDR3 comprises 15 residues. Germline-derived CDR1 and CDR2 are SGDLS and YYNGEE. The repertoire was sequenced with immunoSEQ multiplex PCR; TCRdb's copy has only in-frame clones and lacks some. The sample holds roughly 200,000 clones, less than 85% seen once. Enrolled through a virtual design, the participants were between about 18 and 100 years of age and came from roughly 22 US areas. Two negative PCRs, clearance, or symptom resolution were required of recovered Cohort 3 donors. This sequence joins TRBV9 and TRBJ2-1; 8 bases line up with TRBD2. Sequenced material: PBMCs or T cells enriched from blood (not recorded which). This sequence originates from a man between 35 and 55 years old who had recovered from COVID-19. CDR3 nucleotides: TGTGCCAGCAGCATCGGGAGGGATAACCACAATGAGCAGTTCTTC. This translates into CASSIGRDNHNEQFF.